The 13 T cell receptor beta chains reported below all come from one sample, sequenced in a study of T cells in Graves' hyperthyroidism and ophthalmopathy. Researchers amplified the TCR beta CDR3 regions from RNA transcripts. Carried out on the TCR CDR3, a first-round RT-PCR used the HTBI primer set. TCRdb called the multiplex PCR reads again in MiXCR, with one record for every CDR3 protein. The repertoire has hundreds of thousands of distinct CDR3 sequences, roughly 16% of them found once; the top ten carry less than 4.5%. Sequences were obtained from blood. The source is a woman younger than 45 with Graves' hyperthyroidism.

This clonotype was detected ten times or more. The chain has TRBV12-3 or TRBV12-4 and TRBJ1-5; D gene unclear. Trimming removed 5 bases from V and 1 base from J, with 12 bases in between. The CDR3 is made up of 15 amino acids. CDR3 amino acids: CASSPGFRSNQPQHF. The CDR3 nucleotides read TGTGCCAGCAGTCCGGGATTTCGGAGCAATCAGCCCCAGCATTTT.

There are many counts of this clonotype. The chain has TRBV2 and TRBJ2-3, with 12 nucleotides matching TRBD2. CDR1 and CDR2 (germline): SNHLY, FYNNEI. The V gene end was trimmed by 2 bases and the J gene end by 6 bases; junction bases not matched to a gene: 3. CDR3 size: 15 residues. For the CDR3, the DNA is TGTGCCAGCAGTGAACTAGCGGGAGGGGCGGATACGCAGTATTTT. Encoded protein: CASSELAGGADTQYF.

Regarding this clonotype: Possible read error: a much larger clone is one base away. The chain employs TRBV6-1 and TRBJ2-7, with TRBD2 matching over 8 bases. CDR1 is MNHNS, CDR2 SASEGT, per germline. V lost 7 bases to trimming and J lost 5 bases; unmatched junction nucleotides: 10. This CDR3 comprises 14 residues. Here the CDR3 reads CASNPQREPDEQYF. CDR3 sequence (DNA): TGTGCCAGCAACCCTCAGCGGGAGCCTGACGAGCAGTACTTC.

In its sample, this clonotype was seen many times. The chain has TRBV7-8 and TRBJ2-1, with D tentatively TRBD2 (6 bases). The length of the CDR3 is 16 residues. Germline V gene data show CDR1 as SGHVS and CDR2 as FQNEAQ. V was pared by 5 bases and J by 6 bases, with 20 bases between. The CDR3: CASSGDSGLMVNEQFF. For the CDR3, the DNA is TGTGCCAGCAGCGGAGATAGCGGACTAATGGTCAATGAGCAGTTCTTC.

The V call is TRBV24-1, the J call TRBJ2-2; D is undetermined. Germline values: CDR1 KGHDR, CDR2 SFDVKD. Trimming left V 5 bases short and J 3 bases short, with 18 bases between. This CDR3 is built from 17 residues. The CDR3 sequence is CATSGLRVTWDTGELFF. The CDR3 bases are TGTGCCACCAGTGGCCTCAGAGTTACTTGGGACACCGGGGAGCTGTTTTTT.

The V call is TRBV4-3, the J call TRBJ2-1; D could derive from TRBD1 or TRBD2 (6 bases each). Trimming removed 1 base at V and 9 bases at J, with 22 bases between. CDR3 length: 17 residues. The germline CDR1 and CDR2 sequences are LGHNA and YSLEER. The CDR3 is CASSQVGGLGVFAEQFF. CDR3 DNA sequence: TGCGCCAGCAGCCAAGTAGGGGGGTTAGGGGTTTTCGCTGAGCAGTTCTTC.

This clonotype was counted at least ten times. The chain's CDR3 is CATLPGAALFNEQFF. The CDR3, as DNA: TGTGCCACCCTCCCCGGGGCCGCGTTATTCAATGAGCAGTTCTTC. The V call is TRBV28, the J call TRBJ2-1, with D perhaps assigned TRBD1 or TRBD2 (5 bases each). The V gene's germline CDR1 is MDHEN and CDR2 SYDVKM. The CDR3 spans 15 residues. Trimming pared 10 bases from V and 6 bases from J, leaving 22 bases between.

In its sample, this clonotype was seen many times. This chain joins TRBV30 and TRBJ1-5; no clear D. Trimming took off 0 bases at V and 4 bases at J, with 7 bases between the two ends. The germline gives CDR1 GTSNPN, CDR2 SVGIG (reference sequence). This CDR3 spans 13 amino acids. The CDR3 is CAWSVGVNQPQHF. In nucleotides, the CDR3 is TGTGCCTGGAGTGTGGGAGTAAATCAGCCCCAGCATTTT.

This clonotype was found many times. The chain couples TRBV3-1 to TRBJ2-1; tentatively, D is TRBD2 (5 bases). The germline CDR1 and CDR2 sequences are LGHDT and YNNKEL (reference sequence). The length of the CDR3 is 13 residues. The ends were cut back, 3 bases at V and 9 bases at J, with 12 bases in the middle. For the CDR3, the DNA is TGTGCCAGCAGCCAGTCAGCGGTGGGTGAGCAGTTCTTC. Protein product: CASSQSAVGEQFF.

V gene TRBV28 combines with J gene TRBJ1-6, with no clear D. V gave up 5 bases and J gave up 2 bases, with 10 bases separating them. In germline, CDR1 is MDHEN, CDR2 SYDVKM. CDR3 length equals 15 residues. CDR3 bases: TGTGCCAGCAGTGAAGTGGGAACCTATAATTCACCCCTCCACTTT. Its translation is CASSEVGTYNSPLHF.

This clonotype was picked up many times. The V call is TRBV11-3, the J call TRBJ2-5; TRBD1 agrees at 7 bases. This CDR3 comprises 16 residues. The germline V gene encodes CDR1 SGHNT and CDR2 YENEEA. The V segment lost 0 bases and the J segment 2 bases; nucleotides outside the gene matches: 6. CDR3 bases: TGTGCCAGCAGCTTAGATCGTATGGGACAGCAAGAGACCCAGTACTTC. Translated, it gives CASSLDRMGQQETQYF. Looking up the rest from reference TRBV11-3 and TRBJ2-5 gives the full variable domain: EAGVVQSPRYKIIEKKQPVAFWCNPISGHNTLYWYLQNLGQGPELLIRYENEEAVDDSQLPKDRFSAERLKGVDSTLKIQPAELGDSAVYLCASSLDRMGQQETQYFGPGTRLLVL.

The V call is TRBV5-1, the J call TRBJ2-5; tentative D call: TRBD1 (7 bases). The V gene's germline CDR1 is SGHRS and CDR2 YFSETQ. V was clipped by 4 bases and J by 2 bases, with 15 bases between them. The CDR3 runs 15 residues. DNA of the CDR3: TGCGCCAGCAGCGTTGCGGGACAGCAGCAAGAGACCCAGTACTTC. Its translation: CASSVAGQQQETQYF.

The chain combines TRBV28 with TRBJ1-2; 9 nucleotides align to TRBD1. Germline V lookup: CDR1 MDHEN, CDR2 SYDVKM. Losses at the gene ends were 6 bases for V and 2 bases for J; bases not matched to a gene: 10. This CDR3 is 16 amino acids long. The CDR3 region is CASSLTGGGPNYGYTF. The CDR3 DNA reads TGTGCCAGCAGCCTGACAGGGGGGGGACCCAACTATGGCTACACCTTC.